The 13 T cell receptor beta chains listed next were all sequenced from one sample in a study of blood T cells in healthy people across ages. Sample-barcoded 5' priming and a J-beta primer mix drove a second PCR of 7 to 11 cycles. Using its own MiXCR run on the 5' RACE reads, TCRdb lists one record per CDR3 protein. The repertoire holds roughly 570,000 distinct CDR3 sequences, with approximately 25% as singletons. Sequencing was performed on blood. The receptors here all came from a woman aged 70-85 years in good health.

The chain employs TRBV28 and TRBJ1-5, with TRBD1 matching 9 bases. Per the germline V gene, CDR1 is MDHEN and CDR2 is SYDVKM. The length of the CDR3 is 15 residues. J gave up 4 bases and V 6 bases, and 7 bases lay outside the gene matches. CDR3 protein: CASRPQGARNQPQHF. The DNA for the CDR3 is TGTGCCAGCAGGCCACAGGGGGCGCGGAATCAGCCCCAGCATTTT.

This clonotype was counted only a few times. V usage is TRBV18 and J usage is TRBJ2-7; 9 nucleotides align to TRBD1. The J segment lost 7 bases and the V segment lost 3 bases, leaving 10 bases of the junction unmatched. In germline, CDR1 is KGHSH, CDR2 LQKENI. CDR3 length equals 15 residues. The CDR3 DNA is TGTGCCAGCTCACCCAACTGGGACAGGGCTGGAGAGCAGTACTTC. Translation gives CASSPNWDRAGEQYF.

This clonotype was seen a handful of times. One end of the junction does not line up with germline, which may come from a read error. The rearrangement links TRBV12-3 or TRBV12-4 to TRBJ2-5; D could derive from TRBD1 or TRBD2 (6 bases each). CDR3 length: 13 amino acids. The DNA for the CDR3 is TGTGCCAGCAGTTTCGGGGGCGTGAAGACCCGGTACTTC. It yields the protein CASSFGGVKTRYF.

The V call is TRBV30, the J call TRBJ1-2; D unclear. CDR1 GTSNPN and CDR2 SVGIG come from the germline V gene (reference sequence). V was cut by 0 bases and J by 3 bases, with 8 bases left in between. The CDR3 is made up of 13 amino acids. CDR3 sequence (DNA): TGTGCCTGGAGTGTACCTGCTGACTATGGCTACACCTTC. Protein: CAWSVPADYGYTF. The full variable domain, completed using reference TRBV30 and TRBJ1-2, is SQTIHQWPATLVQPVGSPLSLECTVEGTSNPNLYWYRQAAGRGLQLLFYSVGIGQISSEVPQNLSASRPQDRQFILSSKKLLLSDSGFYLCAWSVPADYGYTFGSGTRLTVV.

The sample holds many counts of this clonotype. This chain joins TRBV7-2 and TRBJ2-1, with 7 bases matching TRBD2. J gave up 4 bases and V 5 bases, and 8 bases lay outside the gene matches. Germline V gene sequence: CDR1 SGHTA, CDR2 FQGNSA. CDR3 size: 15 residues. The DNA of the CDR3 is TGTGCCAGCAGCCCAACAGCGGGGTGGTACAATGAGCAGTTCTTC. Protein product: CASSPTAGWYNEQFF.

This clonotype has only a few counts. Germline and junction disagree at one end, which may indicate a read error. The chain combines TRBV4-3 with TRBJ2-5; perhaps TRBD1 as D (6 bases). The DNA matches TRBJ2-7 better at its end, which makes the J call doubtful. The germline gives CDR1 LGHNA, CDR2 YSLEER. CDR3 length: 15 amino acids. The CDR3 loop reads CAGSQDLDSTYEQYF. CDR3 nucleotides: TGCGCCGGCAGCCAAGACTTGGACAGTACCTACGAGCAGTACTTC.

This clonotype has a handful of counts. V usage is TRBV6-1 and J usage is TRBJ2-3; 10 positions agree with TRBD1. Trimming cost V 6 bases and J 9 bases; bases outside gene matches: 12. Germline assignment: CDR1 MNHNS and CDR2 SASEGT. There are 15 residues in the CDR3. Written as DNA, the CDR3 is TGTGCCAGCAGCGGGGTCCCGGGACAGGGGTCAACGCAGTATTTT. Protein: CASSGVPGQGSTQYF.

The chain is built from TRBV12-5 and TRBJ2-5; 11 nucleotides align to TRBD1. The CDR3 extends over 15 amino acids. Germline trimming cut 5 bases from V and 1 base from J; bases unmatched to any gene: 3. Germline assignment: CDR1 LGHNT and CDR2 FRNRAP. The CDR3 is CASGRGTGGQETQYF. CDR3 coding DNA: TGTGCTAGTGGTCGTGGGACAGGGGGCCAAGAGACCCAGTACTTC.

The CDR3 nucleotides are TGTGCCAGCAGCCAACAAATTCAACAGGGCGTCTATGGCTACACCTTC. Residues: CASSQQIQQGVYGYTF. V and J are TRBV6-5 and TRBJ1-2; TRBD1 is a possible D gene (6 bases). Trimming removed 6 bases from V and 4 bases from J, with 21 bases in between. Per germline, CDR1 MNHEY and CDR2 SVGAGI. There are 16 residues in the CDR3.

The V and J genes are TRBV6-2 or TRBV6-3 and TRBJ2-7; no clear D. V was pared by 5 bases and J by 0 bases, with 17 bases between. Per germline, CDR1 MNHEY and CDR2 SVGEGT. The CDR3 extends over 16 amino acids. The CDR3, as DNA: TGTGCCAGCAGTCCGGTGAAGGGATTAAGCTCCTACGAGCAGTACTTC. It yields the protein CASSPVKGLSSYEQYF.

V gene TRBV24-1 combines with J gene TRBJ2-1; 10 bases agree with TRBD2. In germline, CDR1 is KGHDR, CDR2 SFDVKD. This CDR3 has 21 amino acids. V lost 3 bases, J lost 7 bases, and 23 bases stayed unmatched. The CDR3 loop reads CATSDDLGVAGGGSVRNEQFF. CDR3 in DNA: TGTGCCACCAGTGATGACCTTGGGGTAGCGGGGGGCGGATCGGTTAGGAATGAGCAGTTCTTC.

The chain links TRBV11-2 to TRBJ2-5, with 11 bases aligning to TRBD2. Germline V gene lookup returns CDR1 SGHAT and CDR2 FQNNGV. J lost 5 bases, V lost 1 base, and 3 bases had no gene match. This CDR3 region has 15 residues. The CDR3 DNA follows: TGTGCCAGCAGCTTAGGTAGCGGGGGGGTGGAGACCCAGTACTTC. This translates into CASSLGSGGVETQYF. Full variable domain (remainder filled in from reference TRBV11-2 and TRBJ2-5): EAGVAQSPRYKIIEKRQSVAFWCNPISGHATLYWYQQILGQGPKLLIQFQNNGVVDDSQLPKDRFSAERLKGVDSTLKIQPAKLEDSAVYLCASSLGSGGVETQYFGPGTRLLVL.

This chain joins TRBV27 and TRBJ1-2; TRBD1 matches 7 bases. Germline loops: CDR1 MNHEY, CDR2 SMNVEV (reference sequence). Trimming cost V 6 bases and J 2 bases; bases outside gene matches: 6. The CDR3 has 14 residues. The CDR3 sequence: CASRLDRENYGYTF. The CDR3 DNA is TGTGCCAGCAGACTAGACAGGGAAAACTATGGCTACACCTTC.